The 27 T cell receptor beta chains below were found in one sample sequenced in a study of blood T cell repertoires in COVID-19. Assay used: immunoSEQ multiplex PCR; TCRdb lists only in-frame clones, some missing. The sample records a few hundred thousand clones, around 87% being singletons. Sequencing was done on a sample of PBMCs or T cells enriched from blood (not recorded which). All receptors come from a young man who had recovered from COVID-19.

This clone was seen more than once but under ten times. This chain connects TRBV3-1 (or the pseudogene TRBV3-2) to TRBJ2-5; possible D gene TRBD2, 6 bases. The CDR3 contains 14 residues. Trimming left V 1 base short and J 1 base short, with 7 bases between. In germline, CDR1 is LGHDT, CDR2 YNNKEL (reference sequence). CDR3 nucleotide sequence: TGTGCCAGCAGCCAAGTGGGACTCCAAGAGACCCAGTACTTC. It encodes CASSQVGLQETQYF.

This clone has a single count. DNA of the CDR3: TGTGCCAGCAGCGGGGACAGGGCTGGAAACACCATATATTTT. The encoded protein is CASSGDRAGNTIYF. This chain links TRBV9 with TRBJ1-3; 9 bases line up with TRBD1. V lost 3 bases to trimming and J lost 2 bases; unmatched junction nucleotides: 0. This CDR3 contains 14 residues. Germline-derived CDR1 and CDR2 are SGDLS and YYNGEE.

This chain joins TRBV5-1 and TRBJ2-7; TRBD1 agrees at 10 bases. Germline lookup yields CDR1 SGHRS and CDR2 YFSETQ. The ends lost 4 bases at V and 2 bases at J; junction bases unmatched: 3. The CDR3 is 14 residues long. CDR3 residues: CASSNDRGPYEQYF. The CDR3 DNA follows: TGCGCCAGCAGCAACGACAGGGGGCCCTACGAGCAGTACTTC.

The rearrangement uses TRBV19 and TRBJ1-1, with unresolved D. This CDR3 is 15 amino acids long. Between the trimmed V and J ends, which lost 7 bases and 5 bases, there was a span of 20 bases. Germline CDR1 is LNHDA and CDR2 is SQIVND (reference sequence). CDR3 DNA: TGTGCCAGTACGCGGGGAGGGATGTTGAGGACTGAAGCTTTCTTT. This translates into CASTRGGMLRTEAFF.

In this sample, this clone turned up once. The genes are TRBV19 and TRBJ1-4; a possible D gene is TRBD1 (5 bases). Trimming shortened V by 9 bases and J by 6 bases, and 14 bases separated the two germline ends. The germline V gene encodes CDR1 LNHDA and CDR2 SQIVND (reference sequence). The CDR3 totals 13 residues. CDR3: CASQSQEYEKLFF. In DNA form, the CDR3 reads TGTGCCAGCCAATCACAGGAGTATGAAAAACTGTTTTTT.

CDR3 loop: CASSPGQGVSGANVLTF. The CDR3 nucleotides read TGTGCCAGTAGTCCCGGACAGGGGGTGTCTGGGGCCAACGTCCTGACTTTC. This chain joins TRBV19 and TRBJ2-6, with 10 bases fitting TRBD1. J gave up 1 base and V 5 bases, and 5 bases lay outside the gene matches. Germline V gene data show CDR1 as LNHDA and CDR2 as SQIVND (reference sequence). The CDR3 is 17 residues long.

This rearrangement joins TRBV5-6 to TRBJ2-1; 14 bases map to TRBD2. The length of the CDR3 is 15 residues. J gave up 4 bases and V 5 bases, and 2 bases lay outside the gene matches. Germline V gene sequence: CDR1 SGHDT, CDR2 YYEEEE. The CDR3 spells CASRGLAGVYNEQFF. The CDR3 DNA sequence: TGTGCCAGCAGGGGACTAGCGGGGGTATACAATGAGCAGTTCTTC.

J is TRBJ2-1 and V is TRBV7-2, with 8 bases fitting TRBD2. CDR1 and CDR2 from the germline V gene are SGHTA and FQGNSA. The trim removed 4 bases at V and 6 bases at J, leaving 8 bases unmatched. The CDR3 consists of 15 residues. The CDR3 here is CASSSTGLDGNEQFF. CDR3 sequence (DNA): TGTGCCAGCAGCTCTACGGGACTAGATGGCAATGAGCAGTTCTTC.

This sequence joins TRBV19 and TRBJ1-3, with D hard to call. V shed 4 bases and J shed 0 bases, with 7 bases lying between them. The CDR3 has 14 amino acids. Germline CDR1 and CDR2: LNHDA and SQIVND (reference sequence). CDR3: CASSKTGSGNTIYF. The CDR3 DNA reads TGTGCCAGTAGTAAGACGGGCTCTGGAAACACCATATATTTT.

The CDR3 spells CASSGWTGNTGELFF. The DNA of the CDR3 is TGCGCCAGCAGCGGCTGGACAGGGAACACCGGGGAGCTGTTTTTT. The chain is built from TRBV5-1 and TRBJ2-2; 7 nucleotides match TRBD1. The V and J ends lost 4 bases and 1 base, in that order; junction bases with no gene match: 4. The CDR3 consists of 15 residues. CDR1 and CDR2 (germline): SGHRS, YFSETQ. Full variable domain (missing parts from reference TRBV5-1 and TRBJ2-2): KAGVTQTPRYLIKTRGQQVTLSCSPISGHRSVSWYQQTPGQGLQFLFEYFSETQRNKGNFPGRFSGRQFSNSRSEMNVSTLELGDSALYLCASSGWTGNTGELFFGEGSRLTVL.

V and J are TRBV7-2 and TRBJ2-3; 9 positions match TRBD2. This CDR3 spans 15 amino acids. J was trimmed by 1 base and V by 2 bases; bases with no gene match: 1. Germline V gene data show CDR1 as SGHTA and CDR2 as FQGNSA. The CDR3 is CASSLRTSGTDTQYF. For the CDR3, the DNA is TGTGCCAGCAGCTTACGGACTAGCGGCACAGATACGCAGTATTTT.

The chain employs TRBV24-1 and TRBJ2-1; TRBD2 is a possible D gene (6 bases). V lost 4 bases and J lost 0, with 21 bases in between. Germline V gene sequence: CDR1 KGHDR, CDR2 SFDVKD. The CDR3 consists of 19 residues. CDR3 DNA: TGTGCCACCAGTGACGAGAACGACGTGATCGGGAGCTCCTACAATGAGCAGTTCTTC. It yields the protein CATSDENDVIGSSYNEQFF.

CDR3 loop: CASTGQGTQPQHF. In DNA, the CDR3 is TGTGCCAGCACCGGACAGGGGACTCAGCCCCAGCATTTT. The chain links TRBV2 to TRBJ1-5; 9 positions match TRBD1. The V gene end was trimmed by 7 bases and the J gene end by 6 bases; junction bases not matched to a gene: 4. This CDR3 is built from 13 residues. From germline, CDR1 is SNHLY and CDR2 FYNNEI.

The rearrangement links TRBV11-2 to TRBJ2-7; no definite D call. This CDR3 has 15 residues. V was cut by 2 bases and J by 3 bases, with 14 bases left in between. The germline gives CDR1 SGHAT, CDR2 FQNNGV. The CDR3 DNA follows: TGTGCCAGCAGCTTACGCTCCGCGAGGTACTACGAGCAGTACTTC. Its translation: CASSLRSARYYEQYF.

This clone came up once. The chain employs TRBV14 and TRBJ1-4, with TRBD1 as a possible D gene (6 bases). Trimming took 6 bases from V and 8 from J, leaving 19 bases between them. This CDR3 is 15 amino acids long. Germline V gene data show CDR1 as SGHDN and CDR2 as FVKESK. CDR3 amino acids: CASSRQVLGSEKLFF. The CDR3 DNA follows: TGTGCCAGCAGTCGACAGGTGCTCGGATCGGAAAAACTGTTTTTT.

V and J are TRBV6-5 and TRBJ2-7; D is unresolved. This CDR3 has 13 residues. CDR1 and CDR2 (germline): MNHEY, SVGAGI. The V gene lost 6 bases and the J gene lost 3 bases, with 12 bases spanning the gap. In DNA, the CDR3 is TGTGCCAGCAGCGACCCCCAGGTCTACGAGCAGTACTTC. This encodes CASSDPQVYEQYF.

The J gene is TRBJ1-2, the V gene TRBV2; 8 positions match TRBD1. CDR3 length: 15 residues. CDR1 is SNHLY and CDR2 is FYNNEI in the germline V gene. V dropped 4 bases and J dropped 6; count of bases not matched to a gene: 10. Written as DNA, the CDR3 is TGTGCCAGCAGTGCGTCAGCAGGGGGCTCGGATGGCTACACCTTC. Its protein is CASSASAGGSDGYTF.

This chain uses TRBV11-2 with TRBJ2-7, with a possible D match to TRBD1 (5 bases). The CDR3 runs to 14 residues. CDR1 is SGHAT, CDR2 FQNNGV, per germline. V dropped 2 bases and J dropped 1 base, with 9 bases sitting between them. CDR3 coding DNA: TGTGCCAGCAGCTTATCCCGACAGTCCTACGAGCAGTACTTC. Its translation is CASSLSRQSYEQYF. Using reference TRBV11-2 and TRBJ2-7 for the parts outside the CDR3, the full variable domain is EAGVAQSPRYKIIEKRQSVAFWCNPISGHATLYWYQQILGQGPKLLIQFQNNGVVDDSQLPKDRFSAERLKGVDSTLKIQPAKLEDSAVYLCASSLSRQSYEQYFGPGTRLTVT.

This clone was seen only once. The rearrangement links TRBV18 to TRBJ1-3; D gene unclear. The CDR3 consists of 21 residues. V was clipped by 3 bases and J by 0 bases, with 27 bases between them. The germline V gene encodes CDR1 KGHSH and CDR2 LQKENI. CDR3 loop: CASSPGVGGPKPIISGNTIYF. The CDR3 DNA reads TGTGCCAGCTCACCCGGCGTCGGCGGTCCAAAGCCCATTATCTCTGGAAACACCATATATTTT. The variable domain in full, with the rest retrieved from reference TRBV18 and TRBJ1-3, is NAGVMQNPRHLVRRRGQEARLRCSPMKGHSHVYWYRQLPEEGLKFMVYLQKENIIDESGMPKERFSAEFPKEGPSILRIQQVVRGDSAAYFCASSPGVGGPKPIISGNTIYFGEGSWLTVV.

V is TRBV30 and J is TRBJ1-1, with D tentatively TRBD1 (6 bases). Between the trimmed V and J ends, which lost 3 bases and 10 bases, there was a span of 18 bases. Germline loops: CDR1 GTSNPN, CDR2 SVGIG (reference sequence). The length of the CDR3 is 13 residues. The CDR3 nucleotides are TGTGCCTGGAGGAACAGGGCGCTTTTTGTAGCTTTCTTT. Its protein is CAWRNRALFVAFF. Full variable domain (missing parts from reference TRBV30 and TRBJ1-1): SQTIHQWPATLVQPVGSPLSLECTVEGTSNPNLYWYRQAAGRGLQLLFYSVGIGQISSEVPQNLSASRPQDRQFILSSKKLLLSDSGFYLCAWRNRALFVAFFGQGTRLTVV.

The J gene is TRBJ1-2, the V gene TRBV6-5; possible D gene TRBD1, 5 bases. Germline V gene sequence: CDR1 MNHEY, CDR2 SVGAGI. V was shortened by 7 bases and J by 4 bases, with 10 bases between the two germline ends. This CDR3 is built from 12 residues. CDR3 in amino acids: CASTGGAYGYTF. DNA of the CDR3: TGTGCCAGCACCGGGGGAGCCTATGGCTACACCTTC.

This clone was picked up one time. V and J are TRBV2 and TRBJ1-1; tentative D call: TRBD1 (5 bases). Germline V gives CDR1 SNHLY, CDR2 FYNNEI. V lost 7 bases to trimming and J lost 4 bases, with 13 bases between them. This CDR3 contains 13 residues. The CDR3 sequence: CASKTGGGTEAFF. For the CDR3, the DNA is TGTGCCAGCAAGACGGGGGGGGGCACTGAAGCTTTCTTT.

This sequence joins TRBV2 and TRBJ2-7; 7 bases line up with TRBD2. CDR3 length: 16 residues. Per the germline V gene, CDR1 is SNHLY and CDR2 is FYNNEI. The V segment lost 1 base and the J segment 3 bases; nucleotides outside the gene matches: 9. The DNA for the CDR3 is TGTGCCAGCAGTGAAGTGAGGTCTAGCGGCGGCTACGAGCAGTACTTC. Its protein product is CASSEVRSSGGYEQYF.

The rearrangement joins TRBV7-9 to TRBJ2-1, with a weak D call TRBD2 (5 bases). The germline V gene encodes CDR1 SEHNR and CDR2 FQNEAQ (reference sequence). Trimming left V 4 bases short and J 3 bases short, with 13 bases between. The CDR3 covers 15 residues. Written as DNA, the CDR3 is TGTGCCAGCAGCTCCCTCGGGGTGGGCTACAATGAGCAGTTCTTC. It encodes CASSSLGVGYNEQFF.

The chain carries TRBV5-8 and TRBJ1-2, with D possibly matching TRBD1 (6 bases). Germline V gene sequence: CDR1 SGHTS, CDR2 YDEGEE. Trimming pared 0 bases from V and 8 bases from J, leaving 11 bases between. This CDR3 comprises 13 residues. The CDR3 coding sequence is TGTGCCAGCAGCTTGGCGGGGGGCGACGGCTACACCTTC. Translated, it gives CASSLAGGDGYTF.

V gene TRBV19 combines with J gene TRBJ1-2, with D possibly TRBD1 on 6 matching bases. The V end was cut by 6 bases, the J end by 4 bases, with 18 bases between. The CDR3 covers 15 residues. Per the germline V gene, CDR1 is LNHDA and CDR2 is SQIVND (reference sequence). This CDR3 is CASRNSGTPSYGYTF. CDR3 nucleotide sequence: TGTGCCAGTAGGAATTCTGGGACACCGTCCTATGGCTACACCTTC.

The CDR3 loop is CASSLPPGDEQYF. As DNA, the CDR3 is TGTGCCAGCAGTTTACCCCCAGGGGACGAGCAGTACTTC. The gene calls are TRBV28 and TRBJ2-7; TRBD1 might be the D (6 bases). CDR3 length: 13 amino acids. Deletions cut 2 bases from V and 5 bases from J, with 10 bases between. The germline V gene encodes CDR1 MDHEN and CDR2 SYDVKM.